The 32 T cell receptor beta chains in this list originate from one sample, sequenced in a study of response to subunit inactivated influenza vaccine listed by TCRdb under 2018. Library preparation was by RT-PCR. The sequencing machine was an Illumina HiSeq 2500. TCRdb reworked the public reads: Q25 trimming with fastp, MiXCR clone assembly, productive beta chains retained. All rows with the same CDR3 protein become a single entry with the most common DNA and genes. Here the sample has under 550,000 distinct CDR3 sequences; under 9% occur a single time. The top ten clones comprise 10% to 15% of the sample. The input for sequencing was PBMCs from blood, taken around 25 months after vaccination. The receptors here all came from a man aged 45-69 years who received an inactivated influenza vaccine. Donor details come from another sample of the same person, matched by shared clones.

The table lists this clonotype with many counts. As DNA, the CDR3 is TGCGCCAGCCGAACAGGGGAGGCCGGGGAGCTGTTTTTT. Translation: CASRTGEAGELFF. The genes are TRBV5-1 and TRBJ2-2, with D possibly TRBD1 on 7 matching bases. CDR1 is SGHRS and CDR2 is YFSETQ in the germline V gene. This CDR3 comprises 13 residues. Between the trimmed V and J ends, which lost 7 bases and 6 bases, there was a span of 13 bases.

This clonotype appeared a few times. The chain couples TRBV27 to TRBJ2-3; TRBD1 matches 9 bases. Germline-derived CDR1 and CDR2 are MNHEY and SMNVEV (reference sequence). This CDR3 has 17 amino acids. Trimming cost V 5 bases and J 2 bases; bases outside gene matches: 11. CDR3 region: CASSPPTGTGITDTQYF. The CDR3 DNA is TGTGCCAGCAGTCCCCCAACCGGGACAGGGATCACAGATACGCAGTATTTT.

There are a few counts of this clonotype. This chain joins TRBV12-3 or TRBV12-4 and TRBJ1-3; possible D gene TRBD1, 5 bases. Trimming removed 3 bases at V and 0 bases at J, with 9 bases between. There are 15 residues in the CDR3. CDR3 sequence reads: CASSFQGYSGNTIYF. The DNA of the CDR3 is TGTGCCAGCAGTTTCCAGGGATACTCTGGAAACACCATATATTTT.

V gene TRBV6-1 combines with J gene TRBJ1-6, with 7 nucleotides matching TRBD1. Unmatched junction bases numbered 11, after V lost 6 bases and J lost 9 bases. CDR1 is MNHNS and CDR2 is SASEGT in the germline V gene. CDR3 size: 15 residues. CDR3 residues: CASRPDRVFSSPLHF. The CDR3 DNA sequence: TGTGCCAGCAGACCCGACAGGGTTTTCAGTTCACCCCTCCACTTT.

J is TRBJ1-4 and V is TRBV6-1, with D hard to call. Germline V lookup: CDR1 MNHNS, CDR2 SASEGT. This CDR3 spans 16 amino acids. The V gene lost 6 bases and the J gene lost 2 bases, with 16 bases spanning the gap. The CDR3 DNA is TGTGCCAGCAGCCGCTCGGGCGGTTCCACTAATGAAAAACTGTTTTTT. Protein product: CASSRSGGSTNEKLFF.

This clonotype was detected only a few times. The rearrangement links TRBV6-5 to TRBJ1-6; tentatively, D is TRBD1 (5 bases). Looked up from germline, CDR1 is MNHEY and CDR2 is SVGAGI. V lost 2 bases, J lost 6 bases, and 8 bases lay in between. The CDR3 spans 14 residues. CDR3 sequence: CASSYRGPNSPLHF. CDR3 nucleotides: TGTGCCAGCAGTTACCGGGGACCTAATTCACCCCTCCACTTT.

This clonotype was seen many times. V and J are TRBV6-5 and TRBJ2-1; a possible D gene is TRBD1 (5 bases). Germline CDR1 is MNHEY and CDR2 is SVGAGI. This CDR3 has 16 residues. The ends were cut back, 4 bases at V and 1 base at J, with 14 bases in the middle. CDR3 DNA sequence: TGTGCCAGCAGTTCCGACAGCCGTTTATCCTACAATGAGCAGTTCTTC. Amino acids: CASSSDSRLSYNEQFF.

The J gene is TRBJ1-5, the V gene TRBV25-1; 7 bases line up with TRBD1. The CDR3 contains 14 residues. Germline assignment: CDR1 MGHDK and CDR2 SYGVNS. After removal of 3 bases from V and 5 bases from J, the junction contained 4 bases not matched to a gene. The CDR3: CASSETGYHQPQHF. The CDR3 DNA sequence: TGTGCCAGCAGTGAGACAGGGTACCATCAGCCCCAGCATTTT.

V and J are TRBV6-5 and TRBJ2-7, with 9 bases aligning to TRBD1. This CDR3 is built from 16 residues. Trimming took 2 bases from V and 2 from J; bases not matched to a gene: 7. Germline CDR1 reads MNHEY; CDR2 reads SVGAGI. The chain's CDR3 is CASSYATGTGTYEQYF. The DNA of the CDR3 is TGTGCCAGCAGTTACGCTACCGGGACAGGGACCTACGAGCAGTACTTC.

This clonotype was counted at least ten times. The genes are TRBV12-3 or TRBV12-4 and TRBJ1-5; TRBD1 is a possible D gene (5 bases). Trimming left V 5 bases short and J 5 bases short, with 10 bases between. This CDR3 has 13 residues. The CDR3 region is CASSDRGYQPQHF. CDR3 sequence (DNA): TGTGCCAGCAGTGATCGGGGCTATCAGCCCCAGCATTTT.

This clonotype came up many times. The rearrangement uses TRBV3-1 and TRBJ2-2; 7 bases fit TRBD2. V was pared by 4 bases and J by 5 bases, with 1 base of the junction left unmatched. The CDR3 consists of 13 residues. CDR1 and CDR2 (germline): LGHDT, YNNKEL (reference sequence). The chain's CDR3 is CASSPGGTGELFF. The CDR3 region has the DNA TGTGCCAGCAGCCCGGGAGGTACCGGGGAGCTGTTTTTT.

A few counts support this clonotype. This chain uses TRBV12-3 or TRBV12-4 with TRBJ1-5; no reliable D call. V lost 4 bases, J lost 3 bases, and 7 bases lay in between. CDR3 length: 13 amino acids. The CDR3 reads CASSSHHNQPQHF. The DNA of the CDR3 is TGTGCCAGCAGTTCTCATCACAATCAGCCCCAGCATTTT.

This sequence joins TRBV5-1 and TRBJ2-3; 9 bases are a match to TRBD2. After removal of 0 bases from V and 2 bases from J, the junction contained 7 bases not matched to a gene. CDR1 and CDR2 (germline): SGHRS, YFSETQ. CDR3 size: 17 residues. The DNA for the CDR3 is TGCGCCAGCAGCTTGGGGGCTAGCGGGGTACCCACAGATACGCAGTATTTT. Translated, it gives CASSLGASGVPTDTQYF. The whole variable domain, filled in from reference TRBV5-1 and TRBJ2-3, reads KAGVTQTPRYLIKTRGQQVTLSCSPISGHRSVSWYQQTPGQGLQFLFEYFSETQRNKGNFPGRFSGRQFSNSRSEMNVSTLELGDSALYLCASSLGASGVPTDTQYFGPGTRLTVL.

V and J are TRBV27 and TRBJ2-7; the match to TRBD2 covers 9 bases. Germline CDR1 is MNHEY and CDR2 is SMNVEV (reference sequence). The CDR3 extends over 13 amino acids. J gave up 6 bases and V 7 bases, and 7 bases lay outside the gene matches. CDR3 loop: CASKKREDSEQYF. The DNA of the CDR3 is TGTGCCAGCAAAAAGCGGGAGGATAGCGAGCAGTACTTC.

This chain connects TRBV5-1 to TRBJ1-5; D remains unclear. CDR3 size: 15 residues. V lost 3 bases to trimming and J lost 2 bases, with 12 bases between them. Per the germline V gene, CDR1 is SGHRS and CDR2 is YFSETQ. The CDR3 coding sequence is TGCGCCAGCAGCTCGGACGGAGAGGGCAATCAGCCCCAGCATTTT. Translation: CASSSDGEGNQPQHF.

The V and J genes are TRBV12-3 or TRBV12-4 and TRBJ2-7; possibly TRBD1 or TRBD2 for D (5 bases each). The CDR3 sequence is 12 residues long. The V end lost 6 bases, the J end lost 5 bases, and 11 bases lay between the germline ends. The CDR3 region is CASSQGRDEQYF. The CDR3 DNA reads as TGTGCCAGCAGCCAGGGACGGGACGAGCAGTACTTC.

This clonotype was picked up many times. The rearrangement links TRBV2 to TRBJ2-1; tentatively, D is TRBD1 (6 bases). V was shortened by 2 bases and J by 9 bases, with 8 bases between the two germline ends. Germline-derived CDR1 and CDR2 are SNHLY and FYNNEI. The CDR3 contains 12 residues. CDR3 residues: CASSEQGGEQFF. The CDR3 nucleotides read TGTGCCAGCAGTGAACAAGGGGGTGAGCAGTTCTTC.

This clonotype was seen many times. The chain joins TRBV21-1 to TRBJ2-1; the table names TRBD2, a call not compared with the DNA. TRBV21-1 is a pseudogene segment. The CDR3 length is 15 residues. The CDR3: CASSKVLAGINEQFF. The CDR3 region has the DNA TGTGCCAGCAGCAAAGTTCTAGCAGGGATCAATGAGCAGTTCTTC.

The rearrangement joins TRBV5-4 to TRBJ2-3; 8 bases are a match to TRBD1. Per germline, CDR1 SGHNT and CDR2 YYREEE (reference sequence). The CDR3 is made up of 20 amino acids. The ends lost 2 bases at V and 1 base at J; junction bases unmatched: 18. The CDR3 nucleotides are TGTGCCAGCAGCTTTTTCGCCGGGGACCGGGACAGGAGTCGCACAGATACGCAGTATTTT. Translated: CASSFFAGDRDRSRTDTQYF.

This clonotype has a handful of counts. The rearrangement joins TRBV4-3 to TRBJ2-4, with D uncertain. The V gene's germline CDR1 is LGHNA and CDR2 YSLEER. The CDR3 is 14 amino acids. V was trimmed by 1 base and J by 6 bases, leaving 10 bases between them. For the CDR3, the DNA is TGCGCCAGCAGCCAAGTTTCGGCGCCAAACATTCAGTACTTC. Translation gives CASSQVSAPNIQYF.

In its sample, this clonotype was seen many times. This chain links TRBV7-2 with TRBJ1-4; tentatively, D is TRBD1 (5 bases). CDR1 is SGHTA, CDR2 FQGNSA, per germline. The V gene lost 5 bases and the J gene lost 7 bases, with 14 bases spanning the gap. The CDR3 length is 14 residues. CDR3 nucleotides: TGTGCCAGCAGCAAACAGGTCGGCGGTGAAAAACTGTTTTTT. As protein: CASSKQVGGEKLFF. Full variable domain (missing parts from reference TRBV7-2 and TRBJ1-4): GAGVSQSPSNKVTEKGKDVELRCDPISGHTALYWYRQSLGQGLEFLIYFQGNSAPDKSGLPSDRFSAERTGGSVSTLTIQRTQQEDSAVYLCASSKQVGGEKLFFGSGTQLSVL.

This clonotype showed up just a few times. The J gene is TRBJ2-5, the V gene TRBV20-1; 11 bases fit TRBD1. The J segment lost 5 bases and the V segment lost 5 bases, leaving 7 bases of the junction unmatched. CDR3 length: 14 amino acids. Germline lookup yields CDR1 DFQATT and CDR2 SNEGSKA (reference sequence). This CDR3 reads CSAVGQGARETQYF. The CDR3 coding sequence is TGCAGTGCTGTCGGACAGGGGGCACGGGAGACCCAGTACTTC.

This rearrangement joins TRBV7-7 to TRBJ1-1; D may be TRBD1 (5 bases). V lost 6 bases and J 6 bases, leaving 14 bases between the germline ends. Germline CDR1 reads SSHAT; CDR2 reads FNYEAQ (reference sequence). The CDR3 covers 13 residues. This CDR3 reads CASSPSRGAEAFF. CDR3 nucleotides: TGTGCCAGCAGTCCCTCCCGAGGGGCTGAAGCTTTCTTT.

The CDR3 here is CASYQGRTSYEQFF. The DNA of the CDR3 is TGTGCCAGCTATCAGGGGCGAACTTCATATGAGCAGTTCTTC. J is TRBJ2-1 and V is TRBV5-8; maybe TRBD1 (6 bases). The CDR3 is 14 amino acids. Trimming took 7 bases from V and 8 from J, leaving 19 bases between them. Germline CDR1 is SGHTS and CDR2 is YDEGEE. Together with reference TRBV5-8 and TRBJ2-1, the CDR3 gives the full variable domain: EAGVTQSPTHLIKTRGQQATLRCSPISGHTSVYWYQQALGLGLQFLLWYDEGEERNRGNFPPRFSGRQFPNYSSELNVNALELEDSALYLCASYQGRTSYEQFFGPGTRLTVL.

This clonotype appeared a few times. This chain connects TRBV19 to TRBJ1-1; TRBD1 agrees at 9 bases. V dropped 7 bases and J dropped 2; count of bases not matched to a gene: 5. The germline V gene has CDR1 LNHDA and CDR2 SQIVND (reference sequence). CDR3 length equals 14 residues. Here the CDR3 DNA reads TGTGCCAGTACTCACAGGGGGCTTAACACTGAAGCTTTCTTT. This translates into CASTHRGLNTEAFF.

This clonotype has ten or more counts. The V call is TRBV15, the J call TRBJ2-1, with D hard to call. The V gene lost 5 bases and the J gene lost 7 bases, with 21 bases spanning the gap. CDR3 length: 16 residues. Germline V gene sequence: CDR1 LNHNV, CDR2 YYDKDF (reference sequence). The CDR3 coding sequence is TGTGCCACCAGCCAAAGATCAAACTACCTCGTGAATGAGCAGTTCTTC. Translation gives CATSQRSNYLVNEQFF.

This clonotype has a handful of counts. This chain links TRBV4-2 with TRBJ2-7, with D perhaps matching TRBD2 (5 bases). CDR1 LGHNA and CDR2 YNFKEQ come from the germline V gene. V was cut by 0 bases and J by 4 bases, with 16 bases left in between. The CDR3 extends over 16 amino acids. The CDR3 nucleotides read TGTGCCAGCAGCCAAGAGTTGAGAGGGATTCGGTACGAGCAGTACTTC. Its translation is CASSQELRGIRYEQYF.

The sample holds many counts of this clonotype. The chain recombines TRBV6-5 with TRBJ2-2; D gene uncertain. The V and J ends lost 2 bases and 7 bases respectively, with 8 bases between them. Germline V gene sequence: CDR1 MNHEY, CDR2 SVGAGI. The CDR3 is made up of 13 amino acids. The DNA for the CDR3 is TGTGCCAGCAGTTACCTTTCAGGCGGGGAGCTGTTTTTT. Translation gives CASSYLSGGELFF.

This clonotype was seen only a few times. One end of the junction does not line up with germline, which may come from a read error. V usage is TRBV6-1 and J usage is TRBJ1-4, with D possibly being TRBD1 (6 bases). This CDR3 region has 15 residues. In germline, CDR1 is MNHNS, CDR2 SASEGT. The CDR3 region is CASSQIGQTIEKLFF. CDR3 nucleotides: TGTGCCAGCTCCCAAATAGGACAGACTATTGAAAAACTGTTTTTT.

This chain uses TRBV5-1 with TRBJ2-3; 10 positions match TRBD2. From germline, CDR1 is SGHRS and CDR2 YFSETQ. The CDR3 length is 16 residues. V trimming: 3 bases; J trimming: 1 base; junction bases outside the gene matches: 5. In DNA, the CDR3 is TGCGCCAGCAGCTACAGCGGGGGGGCCGGCACAGATACGCAGTATTTT. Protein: CASSYSGGAGTDTQYF.

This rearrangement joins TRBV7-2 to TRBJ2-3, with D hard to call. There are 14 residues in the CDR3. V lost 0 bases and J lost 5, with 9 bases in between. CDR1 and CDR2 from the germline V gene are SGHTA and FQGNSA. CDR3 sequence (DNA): TGTGCCAGCAGCTTAGCGTCTTCTGGAGATACGCAGTATTTT. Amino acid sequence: CASSLASSGDTQYF.

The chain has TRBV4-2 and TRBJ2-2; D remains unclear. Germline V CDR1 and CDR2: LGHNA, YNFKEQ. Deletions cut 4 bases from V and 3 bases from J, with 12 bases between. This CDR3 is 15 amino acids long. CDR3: CASSRRSDDTGELFF. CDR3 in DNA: TGTGCCAGCAGCCGACGATCGGACGACACCGGGGAGCTGTTTTTT.